This T cell receptor (beta chain) was recorded in a study of shared clonotypes between healthy human individuals. Deletions cut 6 bases from V and 4 bases from J, with 9 bases between. The CDR3 extends over 11 amino acids. Germline V CDR1 and CDR2: SQVTM, ANQGSEA. Original methodology: Owing to the provision of junction-only sequences devoid of quality scores by immunoSEQ, filtering differed. Profiled with immunoSEQ multiplex PCR; TCRdb holds only in-frame clones, not every one. V and J calls and clone size are copied from that table; D and trimming were computed from the DNA. The repertoire consists of some 2.4 million clones, with 80% to 95% occurring once and the leading ten covering 0.36%. With respect to this clone: Its matching antigen is unknown. This specimen includes other DNA sequences encoding the same CDR3.

The study, taken as a whole, reports: Clonotype sharing levels among donors were expected to vary with sequencing depth. Larger estimated richness was generally recorded for naive subsets relative to memory subsets. Rarefaction exposed incomplete sorted-subset sequencing despite large depth.

The origin of this receptor is a man younger than 35 in good health. Some clones in this sample may be carry-over from other donors' samples. The chain has TRBV29-1 and TRBJ1-2; D is possibly TRBD1 (5 bases). The sample was naive CD4+ T cells from PBMCs. Noted subset: CD45RA+ positively selected. The CDR3 reads CSVAGTYGYTF. The CDR3 DNA reads TGCAGCGTCGCAGGGACCTATGGCTACACCTTC.